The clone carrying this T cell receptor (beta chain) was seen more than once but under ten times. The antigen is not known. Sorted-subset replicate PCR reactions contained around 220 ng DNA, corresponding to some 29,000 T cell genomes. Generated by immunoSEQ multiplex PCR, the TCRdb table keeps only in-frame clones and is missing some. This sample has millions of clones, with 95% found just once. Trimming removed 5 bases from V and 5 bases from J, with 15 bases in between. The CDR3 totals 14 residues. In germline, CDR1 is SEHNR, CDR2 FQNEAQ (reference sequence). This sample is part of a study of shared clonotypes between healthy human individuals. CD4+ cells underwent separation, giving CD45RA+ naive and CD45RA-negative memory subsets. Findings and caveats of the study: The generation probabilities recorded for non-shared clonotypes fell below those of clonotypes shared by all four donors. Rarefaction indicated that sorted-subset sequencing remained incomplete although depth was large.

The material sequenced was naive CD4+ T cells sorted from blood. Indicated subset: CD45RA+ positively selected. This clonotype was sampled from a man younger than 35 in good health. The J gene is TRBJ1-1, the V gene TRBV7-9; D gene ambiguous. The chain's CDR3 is CASSPQDPETEAFF. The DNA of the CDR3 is TGTGCCAGCAGCCCCCAAGACCCCGAAACTGAAGCTTTCTTT. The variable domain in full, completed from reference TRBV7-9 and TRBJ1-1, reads DTGVSQNPRHKITKRGQNVTFRCDPISEHNRLYWYRQTLGQGPEFLTYFQNEAQLEKSRLLSDRFSAERPKGSFSTLEIQRTEQGDSAMYLCASSPQDPETEAFFGQGTRLTVV.